In its sample, the clone carrying this T cell receptor (beta chain) was seen a few times. The antigen is undetermined. The sample originates from a study of post-analysis software for immune sequencing data. Whole-study results and caveats: Multiple sclerosis patients had significantly lower normalized Chao1 diversity than controls. The F measure placed samples prepared in the same batch into strongly shared clusters. Patients showed TRBV5-6, TRBV5-1 and TRBV20-1 among 4 or 5 TRBV segments more frequent than in controls.

The V gene lost 4 bases and the J gene lost 2 bases, with 12 bases spanning the gap. The CDR3 has 14 residues. Per germline, CDR1 SQVTM and CDR2 ANQGSEA. Unique molecular identifiers were built into the TCR beta cDNA libraries. cDNA molecules numbering 450,000 to 650,000 came from about 1 to 10 million T cells. TCRdb called the PCR reads again in MiXCR, with one record for every CDR3 protein. The repertoire holds about 500,000 distinct CDR3 sequences, with approximately 46% as singletons. The rearrangement uses TRBV29-1 and TRBJ1-5, with D maybe TRBD1 (5 bases). Sequenced input: blood. The receptor's source is a girl aged 5-17 years with multiple sclerosis. CDR3 coding DNA: TGCAGCGTTGGAGCGGGGACGGGCAATCAGCCCCAGCATTTT. Translation: CSVGAGTGNQPQHF.